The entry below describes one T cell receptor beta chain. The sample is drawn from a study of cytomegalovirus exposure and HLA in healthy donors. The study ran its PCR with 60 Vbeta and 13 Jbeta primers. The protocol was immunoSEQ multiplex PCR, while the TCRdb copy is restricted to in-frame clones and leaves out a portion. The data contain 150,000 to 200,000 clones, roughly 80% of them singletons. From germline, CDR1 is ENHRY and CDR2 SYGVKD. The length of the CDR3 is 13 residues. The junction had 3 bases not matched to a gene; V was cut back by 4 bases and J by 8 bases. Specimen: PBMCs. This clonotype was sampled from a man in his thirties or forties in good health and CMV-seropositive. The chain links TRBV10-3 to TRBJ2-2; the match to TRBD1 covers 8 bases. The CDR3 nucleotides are TGTGCCATCAGTGTGGACAGGGAGGGGGAGCTGTTTTTT. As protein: CAISVDREGELFF.